This T cell receptor (beta chain) was sequenced during a study of CD8 T cells in ankylosing spondylitis. One entry per CDR3 protein results from TCRdb running MiXCR on the 5' RACE reads. The table includes fewer than 550,000 distinct CDR3 sequences, roughly 5% detected once. This clonotype was detected ten times or more. Antigen specificity is unknown. Study-level points and caveats: Blood of patients with ankylosing spondylitis appeared to be characterized by a TCR beta motif of several highly homologous variants.

This CDR3 comprises 16 residues. Germline trimming cut 5 bases from V and 4 bases from J; bases unmatched to any gene: 12. This TCR was sampled from a male donor with ankylosing spondylitis. Sequenced input: blood, either unsorted or a sorted T cell fraction (not recorded which). The chain joins TRBV12-3 or TRBV12-4 to TRBJ1-1; 8 positions agree with TRBD1. CDR3 nucleotides: TGTGCCAGCAGTCCTAGGACAGGGCCCTGGAGCACTGAAGCTTTCTTT. Encoded protein: CASSPRTGPWSTEAFF.